The 28 T cell receptor beta chains reported below all come from one sample, sequenced in a study of sequential checkpoint blockade in melanoma. TCRdb's table, derived via immunoSEQ multiplex PCR, lists solely in-frame clones and lacks some. The repertoire holds some 18,000 clones, with about 80% as singletons. Treatment given: randomized to nivolumab then ipilimumab (arm A) or the reverse (arm B). The material sequenced was CD8+ T cells sorted from blood (inferred from file names), taken from a patient given nivolumab and ipilimumab in sequence. The receptors stem from a human donor with melanoma.

This clone was counted only a few times. This rearrangement joins TRBV19 to TRBJ2-7, with TRBD1 identical over 8 bases. The CDR3 has 15 amino acids. Trimming at V came to 3 bases and at J to 3 bases, leaving 7 bases not matched to a gene. Germline CDR1 LNHDA, CDR2 SQIVND (reference sequence). The CDR3 sequence is CASSMRRTGLYEQYF. CDR3 nucleotides: TGTGCCAGTAGTATGAGGAGGACAGGGCTCTACGAGCAGTACTTC. Filled out from reference TRBV19 and TRBJ2-7, the complete variable domain reads DGGITQSPKYLFRKEGQNVTLSCEQNLNHDAMYWYRQDPGQGLRLIYYSQIVNDFQKGDIAEGYSVSREKKESFPLTVTSAQKNPTAFYLCASSMRRTGLYEQYFGPGTRLTVT.

J is TRBJ2-7 and V is TRBV6-6; TRBD1 matches at 9 bases. Trimming cost V 0 bases and J 6 bases; bases outside gene matches: 6. CDR3 length: 15 amino acids. Germline assignment: CDR1 MNHNY and CDR2 SVGAGI (reference sequence). The CDR3 reads CASSYSKGQGSEQYF. CDR3 sequence (DNA): TGTGCCAGCAGTTACTCGAAGGGACAGGGTAGCGAGCAGTACTTC.

This chain joins TRBV7-9 and TRBJ2-7, with 7 nucleotides matching TRBD1. Germline CDR1 SEHNR, CDR2 FQNEAQ (reference sequence). The CDR3 length is 18 residues. The ends lost 1 base at V and 1 base at J; junction bases unmatched: 13. This CDR3 is CASSLVDVKPGQSYEQYF. CDR3 nucleotide sequence: TGTGCCAGCAGCTTAGTAGACGTTAAACCGGGACAGTCCTACGAGCAGTACTTC.

V usage is TRBV2 and J usage is TRBJ2-7; TRBD1 agrees at 7 bases. CDR3 length: 14 residues. Trimming cost V 1 base and J 2 bases; bases outside gene matches: 2. Germline V lookup: CDR1 SNHLY, CDR2 FYNNEI. CDR3 sequence reads: CASSEEGQTYEQYF. As DNA, the CDR3 is TGTGCCAGCAGTGAAGAGGGACAGACCTACGAGCAGTACTTC.

V and J are TRBV6-5 and TRBJ2-1, with 9 nucleotides matching TRBD2. Germline-derived CDR1 and CDR2 are MNHEY and SVGAGI. With V trimmed by 5 bases and J by 0 bases, 2 bases remained unmatched. The CDR3 consists of 15 residues. Here the CDR3 DNA reads TGTGCCAGCAGTCTGACTAGCGGCTCCTACAATGAGCAGTTCTTC. Translated: CASSLTSGSYNEQFF.

The CDR3 DNA reads TGCGCCAGCAGCCAAGATCTGGGGACAGGGGACTACGAGCAGTACTTC. It specifies CASSQDLGTGDYEQYF. This rearrangement joins TRBV4-3 to TRBJ2-7; TRBD1 aligns across 10 bases. V lost 0 bases to trimming and J lost 3 bases; unmatched junction nucleotides: 5. The CDR3 has 16 amino acids. The germline V gene encodes CDR1 LGHNA and CDR2 YSLEER.

The V and J genes are TRBV7-9 and TRBJ1-2; D uncertain. Between the trimmed V and J ends, which lost 5 bases and 2 bases, there was a span of 18 bases. Looked up from germline, CDR1 is SEHNR and CDR2 is FQNEAQ (reference sequence). The CDR3 contains 16 residues. The CDR3 loop reads CASSPRWGDENYGYTF. CDR3 nucleotide sequence: TGTGCCAGCAGCCCTAGATGGGGAGACGAAAACTATGGCTACACCTTC.

The chain couples TRBV4-1 to TRBJ1-4, with D hard to call. The ends were cut back, 0 bases at V and 7 bases at J, with 9 bases in the middle. Germline values: CDR1 MGHRA, CDR2 YSYEKL. The CDR3 sequence is 14 residues long. The CDR3 DNA reads as TGCGCCAGCAGCCAAGAATCGGGTAGTGAAAAACTGTTTTTT. Its translation is CASSQESGSEKLFF.

The chain uses TRBV6-5 and TRBJ2-7; 10 nucleotides line up with TRBD2. Germline V gives CDR1 MNHEY, CDR2 SVGAGI. The CDR3 consists of 15 residues. Trimming removed 6 bases from V and 1 base from J; junction bases left unmatched: 6. CDR3 region: CASSLTSGSSYEQYF. The CDR3 DNA reads as TGTGCCAGCAGCTTGACTAGCGGGTCGTCCTACGAGCAGTACTTC.

The rearrangement joins TRBV9 to TRBJ2-7; D is unclear. The CDR3 has 16 amino acids. Germline CDR1 SGDLS, CDR2 YYNGEE. Between the trimmed V and J ends, which lost 0 bases and 0 bases, there was a span of 13 bases. The CDR3 loop is CASSVDPAKNSYEQYF. The CDR3 region has the DNA TGTGCCAGCAGCGTAGACCCAGCGAAAAACTCCTACGAGCAGTACTTC.

The chain combines TRBV6-5 with TRBJ1-1, with 10 bases that match TRBD1. Germline V gene data show CDR1 as MNHEY and CDR2 as SVGAGI. V lost 5 bases and J lost 4; bases outside the gene matches: 4. CDR3 length equals 14 residues. CDR3 coding DNA: TGTGCCAGCAGTGGGACAGGGGCTGCCACTGAAGCTTTCTTT. Its translation is CASSGTGAATEAFF.

Sample share makes this clone medium-sized (0.01 to 0.1%). The sample contains more than one DNA sequence encoding this CDR3. The chain carries TRBV7-9 and TRBJ1-5; D ambiguous. Trimming removed 5 bases at V and 0 bases at J, with 5 bases between. The CDR3 loop spans 13 amino acids. Germline V gives CDR1 SEHNR, CDR2 FQNEAQ (reference sequence). As DNA, the CDR3 is TGTGCCAGCAGCCCCAATAGCAATCAGCCCCAGCATTTT. Translation: CASSPNSNQPQHF.

In regard to this clone: Compared with germline, one end of the junction differs, possibly owing to a read error. The chain employs TRBV4-3 and TRBJ1-6; D may be TRBD1 (5 bases). CDR3 length equals 15 residues. Germline assignment: CDR1 LGHNA and CDR2 YSLEER. The CDR3 bases are TGCGCCAGCAGACAAGATGGTCAGGGCGGTTCACCCCTCCACTTT. Its translation: CASRQDGQGGSPLHF.

The gene calls are TRBV7-9 and TRBJ2-7; D might be TRBD1 (5 bases). Germline V gives CDR1 SEHNR, CDR2 FQNEAQ (reference sequence). Between the trimmed V and J ends, which lost 5 bases and 3 bases, there was a span of 20 bases. This CDR3 has 16 amino acids. The CDR3 DNA is TGTGCCAGCAGCGGGGTCCGCGCAGGGTCTTTCTACGAGCAGTACTTC. As protein: CASSGVRAGSFYEQYF.

The chain is built from TRBV30 and TRBJ2-2; D is perhaps TRBD1 (5 bases). Per the germline V gene, CDR1 is GTSNPN and CDR2 is SVGIG (reference sequence). Trimming removed 5 bases from V and 7 bases from J, with 11 bases in between. The CDR3 is 12 residues long. This chain's CDR3 is CAWLAQGGELFF. CDR3 DNA: TGTGCCTGGTTGGCGCAGGGCGGGGAGCTGTTTTTT.

This sequence joins TRBV7-9 and TRBJ1-2, with D possibly matching TRBD1 (6 bases). Looked up from germline, CDR1 is SEHNR and CDR2 is FQNEAQ (reference sequence). With 8 bases removed from V and 4 bases from J, the gap between germline ends came to 11 bases. The CDR3 contains 12 residues. The CDR3 DNA is TGTGCCAGCGCTTGGACAGCCTATGGCTACACCTTC. It codes for CASAWTAYGYTF.

To note about this clone: The same CDR3 also results from other DNA sequences found in this sample. V is TRBV5-1 and J is TRBJ2-7; D may be TRBD2 (5 bases). The CDR3 loop spans 13 amino acids. The V gene lost 1 base and the J gene lost 3 bases, with 8 bases spanning the gap. The germline V gene encodes CDR1 SGHRS and CDR2 YFSETQ. The CDR3 here is CASSLTGSYEQYF. The DNA of the CDR3 is TGCGCCAGCAGCTTGACGGGGAGCTACGAGCAGTACTTC.

This chain joins TRBV19 and TRBJ2-7, with D perhaps matching TRBD2 (6 bases). Germline V CDR1 and CDR2: LNHDA, SQIVND (reference sequence). Trimming took off 3 bases at V and 4 bases at J, with 16 bases between the two ends. This CDR3 is built from 15 residues. The CDR3 DNA reads TGTGCCAGTAGTATTTATGGGGGGAGTTCTTACGAGCAGTACTTC. This gives the protein CASSIYGGSSYEQYF.

The V call is TRBV6-5, the J call TRBJ1-4; the D is unclear. The CDR3 is 15 residues long. The germline CDR1 and CDR2 sequences are MNHEY and SVGAGI. The ends were cut back, 7 bases at V and 0 bases at J, with 12 bases in the middle. DNA for the CDR3: TGTGCCAGCAACCCCCGGGGAGCAACTAATGAAAAACTGTTTTTT. Amino acids: CASNPRGATNEKLFF.

V gene TRBV5-1 combines with J gene TRBJ1-2; D is unresolved. Per germline, CDR1 SGHRS and CDR2 YFSETQ. V lost 0 bases, J lost 0 bases, and 9 bases lay in between. This CDR3 contains 15 residues. The CDR3, as DNA: TGCGCCAGCAGCTTGGAAACCTACCCTAACTATGGCTACACCTTC. The encoded protein is CASSLETYPNYGYTF.

V is TRBV4-3 and J is TRBJ1-3; a possible D gene is TRBD1 (5 bases). This CDR3 has 15 amino acids. CDR1 is LGHNA and CDR2 is YSLEER in the germline V gene. Trimming left V 4 bases short and J 1 base short, with 11 bases between. In DNA form, the CDR3 reads TGCGCCAGCAGCCCCTGGAGGGGTTCTGGAAACACCATATATTTT. This sequence encodes CASSPWRGSGNTIYF.

This clone was seen a few times. This chain uses TRBV4-1 with TRBJ1-6, with D unclear. The CDR3 spans 15 residues. Germline CDR1 is MGHRA and CDR2 is YSYEKL. Trimming removed 2 bases at V and 7 bases at J, with 12 bases between. Here the CDR3 DNA reads TGCGCCAGCAGCCAAACGGCTGGAGACAATTCACCCCTCCACTTT. Protein product: CASSQTAGDNSPLHF.

The V call is TRBV6-5, the J call TRBJ1-5, with D tentatively TRBD1 (6 bases). Germline V gene data show CDR1 as MNHEY and CDR2 as SVGAGI. Trimming took 5 bases from V and 0 from J, leaving 11 bases between them. The CDR3 spans 15 residues. The CDR3 loop reads CASSPWTDSNQPQHF. In nucleotides, the CDR3 is TGTGCCAGCAGTCCCTGGACAGATAGCAATCAGCCCCAGCATTTT.

The V call is TRBV4-2, the J call TRBJ1-2, with D unresolved. CDR3 size: 15 residues. V gave up 0 bases and J gave up 0 bases, with 8 bases separating them. Looked up from germline, CDR1 is LGHNA and CDR2 is YNFKEQ. CDR3 in DNA: TGTGCCAGCAGCCAAGAGCGGTTTACTAACTATGGCTACACCTTC. Amino acids: CASSQERFTNYGYTF.

The V gene is TRBV27, the J gene TRBJ2-7; 7 bases line up with TRBD1. Looked up from germline, CDR1 is MNHEY and CDR2 is SMNVEV (reference sequence). V shed 3 bases and J 0 bases; nucleotides not matched to a gene: 5. CDR3 length: 15 residues. The CDR3 DNA reads TGTGCCAGCAGTTTTAGGGGGCGTAGCTCCTACGAGCAGTACTTC. As protein: CASSFRGRSSYEQYF.

This clone was counted once. The chain employs TRBV9 and TRBJ2-7; TRBD1 matches 9 bases. With 2 bases clipped from V and 5 bases from J, the junction kept 5 bases outside the gene matches. The CDR3 is 14 amino acids. CDR1 and CDR2 (germline): SGDLS, YYNGEE. The CDR3 DNA reads TGTGCCAGCAGCGTTGGGACAGGGATACACGAGCAGTACTTC. This sequence encodes CASSVGTGIHEQYF.

This rearrangement joins TRBV4-2 to TRBJ2-1, with D possibly TRBD1 on 6 matching bases. V lost 2 bases and J 5 bases, leaving 13 bases between the germline ends. The CDR3 totals 15 residues. The germline gives CDR1 LGHNA, CDR2 YNFKEQ. In DNA form, the CDR3 reads TGTGCCAGCAGCCAAAAGTGGCAGGGGAACAATGAGCAGTTCTTC. It specifies CASSQKWQGNNEQFF.

This chain connects TRBV19 to TRBJ1-5; a possible D gene is TRBD1 (6 bases). Trimming took 8 bases from V and 0 from J, leaving 14 bases between them. The germline V gene has CDR1 LNHDA and CDR2 SQIVND (reference sequence). The CDR3 runs 15 residues. This CDR3 is CASETTGHSNQPQHF. For the CDR3, the DNA is TGTGCCAGTGAGACGACAGGACATAGCAATCAGCCCCAGCATTTT.